This T cell receptor beta chain was identified during a study of T-cell reconstitution after alpha-beta-depleted transplantation in children (dated by TCRdb to 2016 to 2017). Regarding the complete study: The study quantitatively tracked T-cell immune reconstitution after TCRalphabeta/CD19-depleted allogeneic hematopoietic cell transplantation in children using TCR repertoire profiling. Broader findings and caveats from the paper: Hyperexpanded clone frequencies declined over subsequent months; after one year, T-cell counts and TCRbeta diversity were mostly attributed to newly produced T cells. Apparently early alphabetaT-cell count recovery about two months after transplant reportedly relied on only several hundred rapidly expanded clones derived from non-depleted graft cells. In some patients, the high TCRbeta diversity seen at day 60 was put down to recipient T cells and intrathymic progenitors that had survived conditioning.

The CDR3 measures 15 amino acids from cysteine to phenylalanine. The retained sequence is limited to the CDR3, 45 bases, with the frame set at the first base. The germline V gene yields MNHEY for CDR1 and SVGEGT for CDR2. V is trimmed back by 4 bases and J by 5 bases, and the junction contains 9 bases that no gene match accounts for. Libraries were constructed by PCR. Instrument on record: Illumina HiSeq 2500. Molecular barcoding was employed in the preparation of TCR libraries, with unique molecular identifiers being used to normalize TCRbeta repertoire quantification. TCRdb itself trimmed the public reads at Q25 with fastp, ran MiXCR and retained productive beta chains. Every distinct CDR3 protein forms one entry, paired with its most common genes and DNA. A total of about 70,000 distinct CDR3 sequences appear in this sample, roughly a tenth of them only once. 13% of the sample goes to the ten largest clones.

The sample's treatment or condition label, in plain terms: allogeneic hematopoietic cell transplantation with graft depleted of TCRalphabeta T cells and CD19 B cells. TCRalphabeta/CD19-depleted allogeneic hematopoietic cell grafts were given to the transplant recipients, all of whom were children. This clonotype has ten or more counts. The antigen it recognizes is unknown. It has no much larger one-base neighbor in the sample; base qualities were not kept. Specimen: PBMCs, collected before TCRalphabeta/CD19-depleted stem cell transplant. This receptor was obtained from a boy under 18 with acute myeloid leukemia, due to receive a stem cell transplant. The V gene is TRBV6-2 or TRBV6-3 and the J gene is TRBJ2-7; the central 9 bases match TRBD2. The sequenced DNA: TGTGCCAGCAGTTCCCAAGCGGGAGGCGTGAACGAGCAGTACTTC. This gives the protein CASSSQAGGVNEQYF.